This TCR beta chain was identified in a study of cytomegalovirus exposure and HLA in healthy donors. Broader study findings: Among CMV-associated TCR beta chains, most appeared HLA-restricted in a later analysis.

The primer mix had 60 Vbeta and 13 Jbeta primers. Only in-frame clones appear in the TCRdb table, and some are missing; sequencing was by immunoSEQ multiplex PCR. This sample has about 130,000 clones, with approximately 81% found just once. Comments on this clone: Its specificity is unknown.

The CDR3 sequence is 14 residues long. Germline V lookup: CDR1 MNHEY, CDR2 SMNVEV (reference sequence). V lost 5 bases and J lost 4, with 14 bases in between. The J gene is TRBJ1-1, the V gene TRBV27, with no clear D. Sequences were obtained from PBMCs. The clonotype was recovered from a man between 18 and 29 years old in good health and CMV-seronegative. The CDR3 loop reads CASSPRHLSTEAFF. In DNA, the CDR3 is TGTGCCAGCAGTCCGCGACACCTGAGCACTGAAGCTTTCTTT.